This TCR beta chain was sequenced in a study of siplizumab effects on memory and regulatory T cells. Whole-study findings and limits: Only a minority of proliferating CD4+ or CD8+ clones had an assignable naive or memory phenotype, with roughly 80-96% lacking one. Naive T cells looked more diverse than memory cells and looked like major alloresponse contributors.

For this clone: Antigen specificity is unknown.

The assay was immunoSEQ multiplex PCR, and TCRdb's table has in-frame clones only and misses some. The sample holds tens of thousands of clones, 80% to 90% seen once. The germline V gene encodes CDR1 SGHTA and CDR2 FQGNSA. The CDR3 spans 14 residues. J gave up 5 bases and V 1 base, and 4 bases lay outside the gene matches. The sequencing input was Tregs sorted from blood. This TCR was recovered from a human donor in good health. V and J are TRBV7-2 and TRBJ1-2; 7 bases align to TRBD1. The CDR3 nucleotides read TGTGCCAGCAGCTTAGGTGGGACAGCTTATGGCTACACCTTC. This sequence encodes CASSLGGTAYGYTF.